What follows are 21 T cell receptor beta chains derived from one specimen sequenced in a study of blood T cell repertoires in COVID-19. Profiling relied on immunoSEQ multiplex PCR, and the TCRdb table lists in-frame clones only, not all of them. The data show about 300,000 clones, 70% to 90% seen once. What was sequenced was PBMCs or T cells enriched from blood (not recorded which). The origin of the receptors is a man between 25 and 39 years old who had recovered from COVID-19.

The chain joins TRBV10-3 to TRBJ1-3; D gene unclear. CDR1 ENHRY and CDR2 SYGVKD come from the germline V gene. This CDR3 comprises 15 residues. Trimming shortened V by 0 bases and J by 0 bases, and 6 bases separated the two germline ends. CDR3 sequence (DNA): TGTGCCATCAGTGAGTCAGTTAGCTCTGGAAACACCATATATTTT. Amino acids: CAISESVSSGNTIYF.

V gene TRBV6-5 combines with J gene TRBJ2-7, with 13 bases aligning to TRBD2. This CDR3 is 14 amino acids long. The trim removed 6 bases at V and 6 bases at J, leaving 5 bases unmatched. Germline values: CDR1 MNHEY, CDR2 SVGAGI. The CDR3 protein is CASSRLAGGSEQYF. The CDR3 region has the DNA TGTGCCAGCAGCCGACTAGCGGGAGGTTCCGAGCAGTACTTC.

This chain links TRBV2 with TRBJ1-6; D not certain. Germline assignment: CDR1 SNHLY and CDR2 FYNNEI. V was trimmed by 2 bases and J by 7 bases, leaving 6 bases between them. The CDR3 is 13 amino acids. The CDR3 region has the DNA TGTGCCAGCAGTGAATCGGGGAATTCACCCCTCCACTTT. Amino acid sequence: CASSESGNSPLHF.

The chain has TRBV12-2 and TRBJ1-1; the D call of TRBD1 is as the table states it, not checked on the DNA. TRBV12-2 is an annotated pseudogene. CDR3 size: 17 residues. CDR3 DNA: TGTGCAAGTCGCTTCTACCGGACAGGTCCCCCCGGGAATGAAGCTTTCTTT. As protein: CASRFYRTGPPGNEAFF.

The gene calls are TRBV18 and TRBJ2-5; 7 positions agree with TRBD1. The germline CDR1 and CDR2 sequences are KGHSH and LQKENI. Losses at the gene ends were 3 bases for V and 5 bases for J; bases not matched to a gene: 3. CDR3 length equals 13 residues. This CDR3 is CASSPDRTETQYF. The CDR3 DNA reads as TGTGCCAGCTCACCGGACAGGACGGAGACCCAGTACTTC.

This chain joins TRBV5-1 and TRBJ2-7, with 7 bases identical to TRBD1. The CDR3 spans 14 residues. CDR1 and CDR2 (germline): SGHRS, YFSETQ. V lost 1 base and J lost 3; bases outside the gene matches: 4. CDR3 sequence: CASSLTGVGYEQYF. CDR3 nucleotides: TGCGCCAGCAGCTTGACAGGGGTTGGCTACGAGCAGTACTTC.

The chain recombines TRBV6-5 with TRBJ2-7; 10 bases are a match to TRBD1. CDR1 MNHEY and CDR2 SVGAGI come from the germline V gene. V lost 8 bases to trimming and J lost 2 bases; unmatched junction nucleotides: 6. CDR3 length equals 14 residues. Here the CDR3 reads CASATGQGAYEQYF. In nucleotides, the CDR3 is TGTGCCAGCGCTACAGGACAGGGGGCCTACGAGCAGTACTTC.

Turning to this clone: The same CDR3 arises from other DNA sequences in this sample as well. V usage is TRBV2 and J usage is TRBJ2-1, with 8 bases matching TRBD1. The CDR3 covers 15 residues. The V and J ends lost 6 bases and 2 bases, in that order; junction bases with no gene match: 6. Germline CDR1 reads SNHLY; CDR2 reads FYNNEI. The chain's CDR3 is CASSYRDRTYNEQFF. In nucleotides, the CDR3 is TGTGCCAGCAGCTACCGGGACAGGACCTACAATGAGCAGTTCTTC.

The V and J genes are TRBV6-5 and TRBJ1-2; D is ambiguous. V dropped 4 bases and J dropped 5 bases, with 11 bases sitting between them. The germline V gene has CDR1 MNHEY and CDR2 SVGAGI. This CDR3 is 13 amino acids long. The CDR3 loop reads CASSSDTSYGYTF. CDR3 nucleotide sequence: TGTGCCAGCAGTTCCGACACCAGTTATGGCTACACCTTC.

J is TRBJ1-2 and V is TRBV19; D is undetermined. This CDR3 region has 17 residues. V was trimmed by 4 bases and J by 4 bases, leaving 22 bases between them. CDR1 is LNHDA and CDR2 is SQIVND in the germline V gene (reference sequence). CDR3 loop: CASSSSRVELRIYGYTF. In nucleotides, the CDR3 is TGTGCCAGTAGTAGCTCGAGAGTGGAGCTTCGTATCTATGGCTACACCTTC. Filled out from reference TRBV19 and TRBJ1-2, the complete variable domain reads DGGITQSPKYLFRKEGQNVTLSCEQNLNHDAMYWYRQDPGQGLRLIYYSQIVNDFQKGDIAEGYSVSREKKESFPLTVTSAQKNPTAFYLCASSSSRVELRIYGYTFGSGTRLTVV.

The chain recombines TRBV28 with TRBJ2-4; 12 bases fit TRBD2. V lost 2 bases to trimming and J lost 8 bases; unmatched junction nucleotides: 4. The CDR3 spans 15 residues. CDR1 MDHEN and CDR2 SYDVKM come from the germline V gene. CDR3 DNA sequence: TGTGCCAGCAGTTTAGTCGCTAGCGGGGGGGACATTCAGTACTTC. It specifies CASSLVASGGDIQYF. Based on the CDR3 plus reference TRBV28 and TRBJ2-4, the full variable domain is DVKVTQSSRYLVKRTGEKVFLECVQDMDHENMFWYRQDPGLGLRLIYFSYDVKMKEKGDIPEGYSVSREKKERFSLILESASTNQTSMYLCASSLVASGGDIQYFGAGTRLSVL.

The chain combines TRBV21-1 with TRBJ2-7; the table's D call TRBD2 went unverified against the DNA. TRBV21-1 is a pseudogene locus. The CDR3 loop spans 17 amino acids. Here the CDR3 reads CASVIGPIGGVSHEQYF. CDR3 sequence (DNA): TGTGCCAGCGTCATAGGGCCCATAGGAGGGGTCAGCCACGAGCAGTACTTC.

This chain joins TRBV30 and TRBJ2-7, with 7 bases that match TRBD1. The CDR3 contains 14 residues. V dropped 3 bases and J dropped 0; count of bases not matched to a gene: 5. Germline values: CDR1 GTSNPN, CDR2 SVGIG (reference sequence). Here the CDR3 reads CAWRETGFSYEQYF. The CDR3 coding sequence is TGTGCCTGGAGGGAGACAGGGTTCTCCTACGAGCAGTACTTC.

The chain is built from TRBV6-1 and TRBJ1-5; D remains unclear. This CDR3 spans 13 amino acids. CDR1 is MNHNS and CDR2 is SASEGT in the germline V gene. With 0 bases removed from V and 6 bases from J, the gap between germline ends came to 6 bases. The CDR3 DNA reads as TGTGCCAGCAGTGAAGCGCGGAGTCAGCCCCAGCATTTT. Amino acids: CASSEARSQPQHF.

The chain has TRBV11-2 and TRBJ2-2; D unclear. V shed 4 bases and J shed 1 base, with 10 bases lying between them. The CDR3 is 15 amino acids. From germline, CDR1 is SGHAT and CDR2 FQNNGV. The chain's CDR3 is CASSSYAQNTGELFF. The CDR3 region has the DNA TGTGCCAGCAGCTCCTACGCGCAGAACACCGGGGAGCTGTTTTTT.

This chain connects TRBV7-8 to TRBJ1-5, with TRBD1 matching 8 bases. Germline V gives CDR1 SGHVS, CDR2 FQNEAQ. The CDR3 is 17 residues long. V lost 5 bases, J lost 2 bases, and 11 bases stayed unmatched. As DNA, the CDR3 is TGTGCCAGCAGCATCAGTCTGGACAGGGTGGGCAATCAGCCCCAGCATTTT. It codes for CASSISLDRVGNQPQHF. Full variable domain (remainder filled in from reference TRBV7-8 and TRBJ1-5): GAGVSQSPRYKVAKRGQDVALRCDPISGHVSLFWYQQALGQGPEFLTYFQNEAQLDKSGLPSDRFFAERPEGSVSTLKIQRTQQEDSAVYLCASSISLDRVGNQPQHFGDGTRLSIL.

This chain connects TRBV5-1 to TRBJ2-2; 9 bases agree with TRBD2. Germline lookup yields CDR1 SGHRS and CDR2 YFSETQ. The J segment lost 3 bases and the V segment lost 2 bases, leaving 5 bases of the junction unmatched. The length of the CDR3 is 16 residues. The CDR3 reads CASSFRQRGDTGELFF. The CDR3 DNA follows: TGCGCCAGCAGCTTTCGCCAGCGGGGGGACACCGGGGAGCTGTTTTTT.

This rearrangement joins TRBV6-5 to TRBJ1-5; 7 nucleotides line up with TRBD1. Trimming took 6 bases from V and 3 from J; bases not matched to a gene: 8. Germline V gene lookup returns CDR1 MNHEY and CDR2 SVGAGI. The CDR3 consists of 15 residues. The CDR3 DNA reads as TGTGCCAGCAGCGTCACACAGGGGAACAATCAGCCCCAGCATTTT. It translates to CASSVTQGNNQPQHF.

The gene calls are TRBV28 and TRBJ1-6, with a possible D match to TRBD1 (5 bases). There are 14 residues in the CDR3. Germline V gives CDR1 MDHEN, CDR2 SYDVKM. Trimming removed 8 bases at V and 5 bases at J, with 13 bases between. In DNA, the CDR3 is TGTGCCAGCGTTTCGCAGGGTCATAATTCACCCCTCCACTTT. Protein product: CASVSQGHNSPLHF. Full variable domain (rest looked up from reference TRBV28 and TRBJ1-6): DVKVTQSSRYLVKRTGEKVFLECVQDMDHENMFWYRQDPGLGLRLIYFSYDVKMKEKGDIPEGYSVSREKKERFSLILESASTNQTSMYLCASVSQGHNSPLHFGNGTRLTVT.

The chain uses TRBV29-1 and TRBJ2-3; TRBD1 matches at 9 bases. The V segment lost 4 bases and the J segment 4 bases; nucleotides outside the gene matches: 3. The CDR3 loop spans 13 amino acids. Germline V lookup: CDR1 SQVTM, CDR2 ANQGSEA. CDR3 bases: TGCAGCGTTGGGGACAGGGCTGCAGATACGCAGTATTTT. Translated: CSVGDRAADTQYF.

The chain is built from TRBV5-1 and TRBJ1-4, with 11 bases matching TRBD1. The CDR3 is 13 amino acids. Germline V gives CDR1 SGHRS, CDR2 YFSETQ. After removal of 6 bases from V and 7 bases from J, the junction contained 2 bases not matched to a gene. The CDR3 nucleotides are TGCGCCAGCAAGGGACAGGGGGTTGAAAAACTGTTTTTT. It encodes CASKGQGVEKLFF.